This record concerns one T cell receptor beta chain sequence. The data are from a study of blood T cell repertoires in COVID-19. Study-level information: COVID-19 samples, acute and convalescent, were from the United States, Italy and Spain. Nucleic acid was either cDNA or gDNA, and it came from T cells, B-cell-depleted T cells, or PBMCs.

Trimming took off 1 base at V and 3 bases at J, with 10 bases between the two ends. Germline V CDR1 and CDR2: SGHTA, FQGNSA. The CDR3 is 15 amino acids. Methods used by the authors: Estimated nucleated cell counts came from reference gene primer amplification. Produced via immunoSEQ multiplex PCR; TCRdb's table is partial and in-frame only. The V and J calls and clone size are taken from that table; D and trimming were inferred from the DNA. The sample lists 110,000 to 150,000 clones; about 91% were seen once. This clonotype was obtained from a woman in her fifties or sixties with acute or convalescent COVID-19. The sequencing sample was made of peripheral blood. The gene calls are TRBV7-2 and TRBJ1-5; tentative D call: TRBD1 (6 bases). This chain's CDR3 is CASSLGAGDNQPQHF. Here the CDR3 DNA reads TGTGCCAGCAGCTTAGGAGCAGGGGACAATCAGCCCCAGCATTTT.